These T cell receptor beta chains were read from a single sample in a study of PD-L1 blockade in urothelial cancer. This table comes from immunoSEQ multiplex PCR, and its TCRdb copy is limited to in-frame clones, with some not included. Altogether tens of thousands of clones are present, nearly 90% being singletons, with the ten largest covering 6% to 9%. The sequenced sample was PBMCs, obtained around atezolizumab (anti-PD-L1) treatment. All receptors come from a man aged 55 to 69 with urothelial cancer. The CDR3 runs from the conserved cysteine through the conserved F or W. D genes are given only for firm matches. Size tells how often a clone was seen (once, few, many) or the class of an expanded clone, and some rows leave it out.

D gene: -
clone size: few
J gene: TRBJ1-5
CDR3 length: 13
V gene: TRBV6-5
CDR3 DNA: TGTGCCAGCAGTTACGGGAGGTCTCAGCCCCAGCATTTT
CDR3 protein: CASSYGRSQPQHF

D gene: -
clone size: once
J gene: TRBJ2-6
CDR3 length: 16
V gene: TRBV7-9
CDR3 DNA: TGTGCCAGCAGACCCGGACAGACCTCTGGGGCCAACGTCCTGACTTTC
CDR3 protein: CASRPGQTSGANVLTF

D gene: -
clone size: -
J gene: TRBJ1-5
CDR3 length: 16
V gene: TRBV19
CDR3 DNA: TGTGCCAGTAGTACCCTACAGGTCTATAGCAATCAGCCCCAGCATTTT
CDR3 protein: CASSTLQVYSNQPQHF

D gene: -
clone size: few
J gene: TRBJ2-2
CDR3 length: 14
V gene: TRBV5-6
CDR3 DNA: TGTGCCAGCAGCTTGGGGCTAGTTGAAAGGGAGCTGTTTTTT
CDR3 protein: CASSLGLVERELFF

D gene: -
clone size: -
J gene: TRBJ1-6
CDR3 length: 16
V gene: TRBV5-4
CDR3 DNA: TGTGCCAGCAGCTTGGGGGGGCAGACCTATAATTCACCCCTCCACTTT
CDR3 protein: CASSLGGQTYNSPLHF

D gene: -
clone size: -
J gene: TRBJ2-7
CDR3 length: 14
V gene: TRBV27
CDR3 DNA: TGTGCCAGCAGTCTAGACTACCCCTCCTACGAGCAGTACTTC
CDR3 protein: CASSLDYPSYEQYF

D gene: -
clone size: few
J gene: TRBJ1-5
CDR3 length: 13
V gene: TRBV30
CDR3 DNA: TGTGCCTGGGGGCCAGGGGGCAATCAGCCCCAGCATTTT
CDR3 protein: CAWGPGGNQPQHF

D gene: -
clone size: once
J gene: TRBJ1-3
CDR3 length: 15
V gene: TRBV6-1
CDR3 DNA: TGTGCCAGCAGTTTCGCTCAGGGTGCTGGAAACACCATATATTTT
CDR3 protein: CASSFAQGAGNTIYF

D gene: -
clone size: -
J gene: TRBJ2-3
CDR3 length: 14
V gene: TRBV30
CDR3 DNA: TGTGCCTGGAGATCATGGCAAGGCACAGATACGCAGTATTTT
CDR3 protein: CAWRSWQGTDTQYF

D gene: -
clone size: -
J gene: TRBJ2-1
CDR3 length: 15
V gene: TRBV5-6
CDR3 DNA: TGTGCCAGCAGCTCCGTCCTCGGTACCTACAATGAGCAGTTCTTC
CDR3 protein: CASSSVLGTYNEQFF

D gene: TRBD1
clone size: -
J gene: TRBJ1-3
CDR3 length: 15
V gene: TRBV5-1
CDR3 DNA: TGCGCCAGCAGCTCCGGTAACAGGGGTGGAAACACCATATATTTT
CDR3 protein: CASSSGNRGGNTIYF

D gene: -
clone size: once
J gene: TRBJ2-5
CDR3 length: 14
V gene: TRBV7-3
CDR3 DNA: TGTGCCAGCAGCCGATCCGGGAACCAAGAGACCCAGTACTTC
CDR3 protein: CASSRSGNQETQYF

D gene: TRBD1
clone size: -
J gene: TRBJ1-3
CDR3 length: 15
V gene: TRBV6-5
CDR3 DNA: TGTGCCAGCAGTCGGACAGGGAACTCTGGAAACACCATATATTTT
CDR3 protein: CASSRTGNSGNTIYF

D gene: TRBD1
clone size: -
J gene: TRBJ1-2
CDR3 length: 14
V gene: TRBV5-5
CDR3 DNA: TGTGCCAGCAGCTGGCCGGGACAGTCCTATGGCTACACCTTC
CDR3 protein: CASSWPGQSYGYTF

D gene: TRBD1
clone size: few
J gene: TRBJ2-2
CDR3 length: 19
V gene: TRBV7-9
CDR3 DNA: TGTGCCAGCAGCGAACCCGAGGGACAGGCCCCACTTTCCACCGGGGAGCTGTTTTTT
CDR3 protein: CASSEPEGQAPLSTGELFF

D gene: -
clone size: -
J gene: TRBJ2-1
CDR3 length: 15
V gene: TRBV14
CDR3 DNA: TGTGCCAGCAGCAGGTTAGGCGAGGGATCTGATGAGCAGTTCTTC
CDR3 protein: CASSRLGEGSDEQFF

D gene: TRBD1
clone size: -
J gene: TRBJ1-2
CDR3 length: 15
V gene: TRBV5-6
CDR3 DNA: TGTGCCAGCAGCTTTAGTGACAGGGCCTACTATGGCTACACCTTC
CDR3 protein: CASSFSDRAYYGYTF

D gene: -
clone size: -
J gene: TRBJ2-1
CDR3 length: 11
V gene: TRBV20-1
CDR3 DNA: TGCAGTGCTGTCGGGGTCAATGAGCAGTTCTTC
CDR3 protein: CSAVGVNEQFF

D gene: TRBD1
clone size: few
J gene: TRBJ1-5
CDR3 length: 12
V gene: TRBV9
CDR3 DNA: TGTGCCAGCAGCGTTGGGACAGGGCCCCAGCATTTT
CDR3 protein: CASSVGTGPQHF

D gene: -
clone size: -
J gene: TRBJ1-2
CDR3 length: 16
V gene: TRBV18
CDR3 DNA: TGTGCCAGCTCCCAACTCATAGAAAGCCATAACTATGGCTACACCTTC
CDR3 protein: CASSQLIESHNYGYTF

D gene: TRBD1
clone size: -
J gene: TRBJ1-4
CDR3 length: 15
V gene: TRBV5-1
CDR3 DNA: TGCGCCAGCAGCTTGGCGACAGGGGGTAATGAAAAACTGTTTTTT
CDR3 protein: CASSLATGGNEKLFF

D gene: -
clone size: once
J gene: TRBJ1-1
CDR3 length: 12
V gene: TRBV18
CDR3 DNA: TGTGCCAGCTCACTAAACAGGGAGGAAGCTTTCTTT
CDR3 protein: CASSLNREEAFF

D gene: -
clone size: -
J gene: TRBJ1-1
CDR3 length: 16
V gene: TRBV4-2
CDR3 DNA: TGTGCCAGCAGCCAAGTATACCCGCAGGGAAACACTGAAGCTTTCTTT
CDR3 protein: CASSQVYPQGNTEAFF

D gene: -
clone size: -
J gene: TRBJ1-1
CDR3 length: 13
V gene: TRBV28
CDR3 DNA: TGTGCCAGCAGGCTAGGACAGAACACTGAAGCTTTCTTT
CDR3 protein: CASRLGQNTEAFF

D gene: -
clone size: -
J gene: TRBJ2-1
CDR3 length: 12
V gene: TRBV2
CDR3 DNA: TGTGCCAGCACCCCAATCTACAATGAGCAGTTCTTC
CDR3 protein: CASTPIYNEQFF

D gene: TRBD1
clone size: -
J gene: TRBJ1-3
CDR3 length: 15
V gene: TRBV18
CDR3 DNA: TGTGCCAGCTCACCACCGGGACAGGGGGCATACACCATATATTTT
CDR3 protein: CASSPPGQGAYTIYF

D gene: -
clone size: -
J gene: TRBJ1-4
CDR3 length: 17
V gene: TRBV4-1
CDR3 DNA: TGCGCCAGCAGCCAAGGGATCGCCTCGGGGGCTAATGAAAAACTGTTTTTT
CDR3 protein: CASSQGIASGANEKLFF

D gene: TRBD2
clone size: -
J gene: TRBJ2-3
CDR3 length: 12
V gene: TRBV30
CDR3 DNA: TGTGCCTGGAGTGCAGCGGGGGCTGTGCAGTATTTT
CDR3 protein: CAWSAAGAVQYF